This is a list of T cell receptor beta chains from one sample in a study of HIV-infected children after antiretroviral therapy interruption. Using its own MiXCR run on the 3' RACE reads, TCRdb lists one record per CDR3 protein. The table has roughly 46,000 distinct CDR3 sequences, roughly 4.5% seen once. The source was CD45RA+ CD4+ T cells from PBMCs, pooled from several time points, collected from a donor given antiretroviral therapy, either interrupted or continuous. Source of these receptors: a pool of human donors with HIV. Both conserved end residues are trimmed from each CDR3.

V gene: TRBV29-1; CDR3 protein: SGTGAANTEAF
V gene: TRBV7-9; CDR3 protein: ASSSFLTGTGELF
V gene: TRBV6-1; CDR3 protein: ASSERVYEAF
V gene: TRBV12-3/TRBV12-4; CDR3 protein: ASSFSRNIQY
V gene: TRBV20-1; CDR3 protein: SALAPPLH
V gene: TRBV23-1; CDR3 protein: ARDGYT
V gene: TRBV6-1; CDR3 protein: ASSDSYNSPLH
V gene: TRBV6-6; CDR3 protein: ASRQTGNYGYT
V gene: TRBV6-5; CDR3 protein: ASSTTIGQPQH
V gene: TRBV10-3; CDR3 protein: AISESAPSGAYNEQF
V gene: TRBV2; CDR3 protein: ASSEAGDVYGYT
V gene: TRBV6-1; CDR3 protein: ASSERATGMNTEAF
V gene: TRBV24-1; CDR3 protein: ATSDTARSGANVLT
V gene: TRBV5-1; CDR3 protein: ASSLGGQGVSQPQH
V gene: TRBV6-9; CDR3 protein: ASSLTLTDYGYT
V gene: TRBV14; CDR3 protein: ASSQASTEAF
V gene: TRBV7-8; CDR3 protein: ASSLAAANQPQH
V gene: TRBV5-6; CDR3 protein: ASSLAGRYEQY
V gene: TRBV29-1; CDR3 protein: SVGGASGYT
V gene: TRBV29-1; CDR3 protein: SVAAESGNTIY
V gene: TRBV2; CDR3 protein: ASSRDKPANTGELF
V gene: TRBV5-1; CDR3 protein: ASSSLPDLYNEQF
V gene: TRBV6-6; CDR3 protein: ASSPQGRATEAF
V gene: TRBV6-1; CDR3 protein: AFGQGPDGAF
V gene: TRBV2; CDR3 protein: ASVAGGGETQY
V gene: TRBV3-1; CDR3 protein: ASSRGGFSETEQF
V gene: TRBV28; CDR3 protein: ASSRQELPGYT
V gene: TRBV18; CDR3 protein: ASSIGQGFNEQY
V gene: TRBV25-1; CDR3 protein: ASRGQVRLSRAF
V gene: TRBV7-9; CDR3 protein: ASSYTGKDYEQY
V gene: TRBV2; CDR3 protein: ASSLRQGRTDTQY
V gene: TRBV5-1; CDR3 protein: ASTVGGQSNTEAF
V gene: TRBV3-1; CDR3 protein: ASKGPTEAF